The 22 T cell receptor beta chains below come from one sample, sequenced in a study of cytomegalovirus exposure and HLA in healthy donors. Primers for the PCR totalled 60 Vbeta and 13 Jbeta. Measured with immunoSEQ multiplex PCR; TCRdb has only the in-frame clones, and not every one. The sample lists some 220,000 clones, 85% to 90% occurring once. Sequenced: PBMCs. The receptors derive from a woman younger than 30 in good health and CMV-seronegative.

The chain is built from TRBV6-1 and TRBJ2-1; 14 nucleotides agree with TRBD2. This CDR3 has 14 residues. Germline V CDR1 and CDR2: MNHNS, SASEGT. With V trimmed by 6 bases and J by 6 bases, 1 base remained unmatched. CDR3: CASRGTSGSNEQFF. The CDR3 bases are TGTGCCAGCAGAGGGACTAGCGGGAGCAATGAGCAGTTCTTC.

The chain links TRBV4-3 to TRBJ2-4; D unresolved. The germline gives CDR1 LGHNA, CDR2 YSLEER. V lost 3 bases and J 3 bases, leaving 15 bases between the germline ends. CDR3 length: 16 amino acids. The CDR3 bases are TGCGCCAGCAGCCAGGCCCCCTCGTCGAACAAAAACATTCAGTACTTC. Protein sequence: CASSQAPSSNKNIQYF.

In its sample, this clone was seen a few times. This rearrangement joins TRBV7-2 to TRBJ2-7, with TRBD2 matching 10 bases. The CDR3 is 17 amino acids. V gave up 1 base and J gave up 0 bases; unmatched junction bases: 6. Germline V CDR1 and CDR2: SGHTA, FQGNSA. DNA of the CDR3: TGTGCCAGCAGCTTAGAAGGACTAGCGGTTCTCTCCTACGAGCAGTACTTC. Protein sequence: CASSLEGLAVLSYEQYF.

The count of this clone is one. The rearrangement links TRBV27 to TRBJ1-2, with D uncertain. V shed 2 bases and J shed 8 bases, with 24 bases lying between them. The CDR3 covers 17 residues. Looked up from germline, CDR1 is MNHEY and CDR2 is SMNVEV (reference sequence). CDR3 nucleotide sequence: TGTGCCAGCAGTTTAATCAGCGGTCCATATCCTACCTGGGGCTACACCTTC. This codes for CASSLISGPYPTWGYTF.

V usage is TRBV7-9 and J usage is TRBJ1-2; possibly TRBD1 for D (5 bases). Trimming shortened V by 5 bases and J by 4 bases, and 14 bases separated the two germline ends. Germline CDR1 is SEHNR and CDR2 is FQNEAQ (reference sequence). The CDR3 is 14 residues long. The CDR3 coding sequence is TGTGCCAGCAGCCTCCCCCCGGGGGGCTATGGCTACACCTTC. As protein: CASSLPPGGYGYTF.

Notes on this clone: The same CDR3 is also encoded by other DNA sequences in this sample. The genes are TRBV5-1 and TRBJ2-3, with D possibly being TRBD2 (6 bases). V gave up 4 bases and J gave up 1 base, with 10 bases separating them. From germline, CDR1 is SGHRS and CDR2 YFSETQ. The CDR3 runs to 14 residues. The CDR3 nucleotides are TGCGCCAGCAGCCCCGGGACTGGCACAGATACGCAGTATTTT. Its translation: CASSPGTGTDTQYF.

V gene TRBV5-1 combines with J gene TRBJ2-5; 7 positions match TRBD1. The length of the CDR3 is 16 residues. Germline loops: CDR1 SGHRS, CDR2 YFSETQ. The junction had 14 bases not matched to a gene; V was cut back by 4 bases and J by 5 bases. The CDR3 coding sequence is TGCGCCAGCAGCACGCACGGGACAGCGCAAGGGGAGACCCAGTACTTC. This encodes CASSTHGTAQGETQYF.

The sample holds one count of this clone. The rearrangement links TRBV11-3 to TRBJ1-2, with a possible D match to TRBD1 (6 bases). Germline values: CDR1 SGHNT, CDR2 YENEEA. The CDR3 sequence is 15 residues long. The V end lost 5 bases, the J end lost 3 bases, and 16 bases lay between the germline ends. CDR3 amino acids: CASSPRGGWDYGYTF. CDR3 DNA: TGTGCCAGCAGCCCTAGAGGGGGATGGGACTATGGCTACACCTTC.

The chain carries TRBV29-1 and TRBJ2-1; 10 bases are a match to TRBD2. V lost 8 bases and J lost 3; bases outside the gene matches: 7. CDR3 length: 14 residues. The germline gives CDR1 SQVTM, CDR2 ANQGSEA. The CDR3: CSSPLAGDYNEQFF. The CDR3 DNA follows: TGCAGCAGCCCTCTAGCGGGAGACTACAATGAGCAGTTCTTC.

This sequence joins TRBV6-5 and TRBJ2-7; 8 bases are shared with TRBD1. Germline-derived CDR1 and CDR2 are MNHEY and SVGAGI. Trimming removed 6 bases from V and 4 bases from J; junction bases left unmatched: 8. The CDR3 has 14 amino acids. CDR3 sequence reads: CASSYRGYWYEQYF. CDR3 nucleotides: TGTGCCAGCAGCTACAGGGGGTACTGGTACGAGCAGTACTTC.

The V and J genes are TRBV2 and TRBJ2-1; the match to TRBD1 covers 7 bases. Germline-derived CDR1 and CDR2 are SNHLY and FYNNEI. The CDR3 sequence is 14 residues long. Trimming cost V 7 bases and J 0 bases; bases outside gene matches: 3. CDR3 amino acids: CASKDRTSYNEQFF. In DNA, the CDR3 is TGTGCCAGCAAGGACAGGACCTCCTACAATGAGCAGTTCTTC.

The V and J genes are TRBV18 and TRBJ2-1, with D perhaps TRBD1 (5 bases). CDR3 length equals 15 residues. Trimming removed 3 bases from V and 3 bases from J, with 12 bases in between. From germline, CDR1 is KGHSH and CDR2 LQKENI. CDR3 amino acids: CASSPAPTGYNEQFF. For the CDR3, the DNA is TGTGCCAGCTCACCCGCACCAACAGGCTACAATGAGCAGTTCTTC.

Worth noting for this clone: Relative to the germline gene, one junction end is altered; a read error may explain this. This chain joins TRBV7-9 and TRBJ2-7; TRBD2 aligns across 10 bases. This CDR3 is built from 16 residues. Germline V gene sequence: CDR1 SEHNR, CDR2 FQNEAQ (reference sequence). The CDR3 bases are TGTTCCAGCAGCTTCGGAGCGGGAGGGCCTACCTACGAGCAGTACTTC. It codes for CSSSFGAGGPTYEQYF.

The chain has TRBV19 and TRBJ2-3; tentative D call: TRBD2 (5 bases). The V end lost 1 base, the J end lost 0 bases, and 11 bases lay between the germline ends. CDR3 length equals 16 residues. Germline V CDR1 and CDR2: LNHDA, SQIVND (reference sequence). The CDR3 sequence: CASSIVASTSTDTQYF. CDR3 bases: TGTGCCAGTAGTATAGTAGCGTCGACTAGCACAGATACGCAGTATTTT.

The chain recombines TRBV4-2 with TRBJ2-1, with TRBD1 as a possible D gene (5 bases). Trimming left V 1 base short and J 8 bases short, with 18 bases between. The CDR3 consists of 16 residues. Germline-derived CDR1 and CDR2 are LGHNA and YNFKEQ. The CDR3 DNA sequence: TGTGCCAGCAGCCAAGTATTGACAGACTCTGGGGATGAGCAGTTCTTC. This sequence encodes CASSQVLTDSGDEQFF.

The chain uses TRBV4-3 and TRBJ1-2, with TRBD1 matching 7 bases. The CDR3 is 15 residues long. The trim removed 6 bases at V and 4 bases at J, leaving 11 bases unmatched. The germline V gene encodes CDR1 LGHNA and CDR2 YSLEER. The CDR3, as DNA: TGCGCCAGCAGGCCCTATACAGGGGCCCTCTATGGCTACACCTTC. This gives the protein CASRPYTGALYGYTF.

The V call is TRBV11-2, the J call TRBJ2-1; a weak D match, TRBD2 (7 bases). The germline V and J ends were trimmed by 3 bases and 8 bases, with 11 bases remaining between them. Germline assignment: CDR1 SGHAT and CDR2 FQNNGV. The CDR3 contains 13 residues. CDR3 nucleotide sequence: TGTGCCAGCAGCTTCAGGGGAGGGGATGAGCAGTTCTTC. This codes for CASSFRGGDEQFF.

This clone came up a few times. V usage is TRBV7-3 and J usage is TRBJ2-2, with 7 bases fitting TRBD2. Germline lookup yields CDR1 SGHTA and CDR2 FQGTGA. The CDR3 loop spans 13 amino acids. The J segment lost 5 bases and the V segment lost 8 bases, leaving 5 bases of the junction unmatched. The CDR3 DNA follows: TGTGCCAGCGGGGGGGATTTTACCGGGGAGCTGTTTTTT. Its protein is CASGGDFTGELFF. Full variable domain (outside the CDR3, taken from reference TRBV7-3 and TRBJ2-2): GAGVSQTPSNKVTEKGKYVELRCDPISGHTALYWYRQSLGQGPEFLIYFQGTGAADDSGLPNDRFFAVRPEGSVSTLKIQRTERGDSAVYLCASGGDFTGELFFGEGSRLTVL.

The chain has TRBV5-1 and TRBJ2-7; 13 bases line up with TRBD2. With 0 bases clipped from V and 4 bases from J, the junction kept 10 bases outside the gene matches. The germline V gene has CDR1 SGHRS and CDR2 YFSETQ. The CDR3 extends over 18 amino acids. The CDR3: CASSLAGTSGTLPYEQYF. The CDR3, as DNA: TGCGCCAGCAGCTTGGCCGGGACTAGCGGGACGTTACCTTACGAGCAGTACTTC.

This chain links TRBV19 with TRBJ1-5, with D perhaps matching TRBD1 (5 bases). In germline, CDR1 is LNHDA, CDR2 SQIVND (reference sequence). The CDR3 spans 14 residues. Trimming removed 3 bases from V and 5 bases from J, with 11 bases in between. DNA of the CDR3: TGTGCCAGTAGTATTCGGACACACGATCAGCCCCAGCATTTT. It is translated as CASSIRTHDQPQHF.

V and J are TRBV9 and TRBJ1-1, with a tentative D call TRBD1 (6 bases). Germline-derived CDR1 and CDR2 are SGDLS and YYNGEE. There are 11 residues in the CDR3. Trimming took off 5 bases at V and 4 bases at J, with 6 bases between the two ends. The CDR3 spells CASRGATEAFF. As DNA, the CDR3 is TGTGCCAGCAGGGGGGCCACTGAAGCTTTCTTT. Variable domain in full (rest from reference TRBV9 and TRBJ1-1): DSGVTQTPKHLITATGQRVTLRCSPRSGDLSVYWYQQSLDQGLQFLIQYYNGEERAKGNILERFSAQQFPDLHSELNLSSLELGDSALYFCASRGATEAFFGQGTRLTVV.

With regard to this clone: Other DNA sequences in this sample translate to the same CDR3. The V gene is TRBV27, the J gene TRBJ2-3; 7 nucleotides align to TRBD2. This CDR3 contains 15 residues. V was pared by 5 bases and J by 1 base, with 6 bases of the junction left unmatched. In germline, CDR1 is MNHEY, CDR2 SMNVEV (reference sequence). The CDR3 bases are TGTGCCAGCAGTGATTCTGGGAGGGGCACAGATACGCAGTATTTT. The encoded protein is CASSDSGRGTDTQYF.